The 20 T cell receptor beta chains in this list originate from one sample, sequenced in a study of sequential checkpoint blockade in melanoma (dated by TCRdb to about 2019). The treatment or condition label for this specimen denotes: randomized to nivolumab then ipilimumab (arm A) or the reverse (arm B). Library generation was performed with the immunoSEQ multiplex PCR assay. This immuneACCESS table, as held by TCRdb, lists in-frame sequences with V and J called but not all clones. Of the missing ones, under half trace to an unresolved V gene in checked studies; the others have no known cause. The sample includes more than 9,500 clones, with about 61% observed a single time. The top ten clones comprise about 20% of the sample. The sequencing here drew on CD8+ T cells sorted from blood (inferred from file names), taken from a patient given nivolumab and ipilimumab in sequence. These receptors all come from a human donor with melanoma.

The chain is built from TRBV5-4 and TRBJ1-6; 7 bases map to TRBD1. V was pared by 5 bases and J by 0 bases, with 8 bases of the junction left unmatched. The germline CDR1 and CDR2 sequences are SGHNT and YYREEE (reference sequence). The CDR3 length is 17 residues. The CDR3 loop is CASREGTASSYNSPLHF. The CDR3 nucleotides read TGTGCCAGCAGAGAAGGGACAGCCAGCTCCTATAATTCACCCCTCCACTTT.

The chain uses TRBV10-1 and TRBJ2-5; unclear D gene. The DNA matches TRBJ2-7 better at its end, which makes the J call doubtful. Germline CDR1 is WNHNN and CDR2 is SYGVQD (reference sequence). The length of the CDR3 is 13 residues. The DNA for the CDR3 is TGCGCCAGCAGTGCTAAGAGGCCGAACGAGCAGTACTTC. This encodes CASSAKRPNEQYF.

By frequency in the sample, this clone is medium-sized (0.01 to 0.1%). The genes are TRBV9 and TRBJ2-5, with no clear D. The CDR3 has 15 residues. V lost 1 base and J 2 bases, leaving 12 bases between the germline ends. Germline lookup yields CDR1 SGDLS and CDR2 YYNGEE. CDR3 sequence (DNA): TGTGCCAGCAGCGTACATGCAGTCGGGCAAGAGACCCAGTACTTC. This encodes CASSVHAVGQETQYF.

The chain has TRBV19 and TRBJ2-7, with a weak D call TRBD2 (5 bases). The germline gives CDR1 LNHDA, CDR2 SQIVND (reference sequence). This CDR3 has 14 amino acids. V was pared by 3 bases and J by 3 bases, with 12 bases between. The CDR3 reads CASSISGLIYEQYF. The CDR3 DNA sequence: TGTGCCAGTAGTATTTCGGGGTTGATCTACGAGCAGTACTTC. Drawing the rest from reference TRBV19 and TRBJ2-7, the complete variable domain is DGGITQSPKYLFRKEGQNVTLSCEQNLNHDAMYWYRQDPGQGLRLIYYSQIVNDFQKGDIAEGYSVSREKKESFPLTVTSAQKNPTAFYLCASSISGLIYEQYFGPGTRLTVT.

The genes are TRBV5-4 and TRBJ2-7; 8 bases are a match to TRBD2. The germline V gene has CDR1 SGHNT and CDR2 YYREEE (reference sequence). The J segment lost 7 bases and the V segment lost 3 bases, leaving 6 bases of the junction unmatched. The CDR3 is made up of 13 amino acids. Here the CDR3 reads CASSYRAGGEQYF. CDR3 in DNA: TGTGCCAGCAGCTACAGGGCGGGGGGTGAGCAGTACTTC.

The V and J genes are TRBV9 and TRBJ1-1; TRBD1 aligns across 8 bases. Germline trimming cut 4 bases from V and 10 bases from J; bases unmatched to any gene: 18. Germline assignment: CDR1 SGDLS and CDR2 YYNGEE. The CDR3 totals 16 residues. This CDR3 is CASSKGQAFSYAGAFF. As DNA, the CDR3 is TGTGCCAGCAGCAAGGGACAGGCTTTCTCTTATGCGGGAGCTTTCTTT.

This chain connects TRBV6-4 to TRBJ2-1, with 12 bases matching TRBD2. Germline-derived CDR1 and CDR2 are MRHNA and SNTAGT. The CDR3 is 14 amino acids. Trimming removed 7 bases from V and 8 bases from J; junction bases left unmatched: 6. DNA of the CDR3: TGTGCCAGCAAGTCGCTAGCGGGAGGGGATGAGCAGTTCTTC. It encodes CASKSLAGGDEQFF.

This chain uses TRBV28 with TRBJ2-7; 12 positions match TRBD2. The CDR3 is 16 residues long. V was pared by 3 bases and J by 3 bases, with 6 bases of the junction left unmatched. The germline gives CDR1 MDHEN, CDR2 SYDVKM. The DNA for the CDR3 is TGTGCCAGCAGTTTTGGGACTAGCGGGCCCCTCTACGAGCAGTACTTC. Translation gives CASSFGTSGPLYEQYF.

The chain's CDR3 is CASSPRDRTIEQYF. The CDR3 coding sequence is TGTGCCAGCAGCCCCCGGGACAGAACAATCGAGCAGTACTTC. The chain combines TRBV9 with TRBJ2-7; 7 nucleotides agree with TRBD1. After removal of 4 bases from V and 6 bases from J, the junction contained 10 bases not matched to a gene. This CDR3 spans 14 amino acids. Germline V CDR1 and CDR2: SGDLS, YYNGEE.

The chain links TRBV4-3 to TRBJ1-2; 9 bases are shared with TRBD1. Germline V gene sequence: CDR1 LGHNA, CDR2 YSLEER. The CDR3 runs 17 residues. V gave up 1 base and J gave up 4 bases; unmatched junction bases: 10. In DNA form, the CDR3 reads TGCGCCAGCAGCCAAGTTTATACCACAGGGGGCGGCTATGGCTACACCTTC. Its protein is CASSQVYTTGGGYGYTF.

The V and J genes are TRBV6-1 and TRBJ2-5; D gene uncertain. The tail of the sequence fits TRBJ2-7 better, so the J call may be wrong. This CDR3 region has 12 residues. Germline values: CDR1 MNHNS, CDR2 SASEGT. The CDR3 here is CASSESRLEQYF. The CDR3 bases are TGTGCCAGCAGTGAATCCCGCCTCGAGCAGTACTTC.

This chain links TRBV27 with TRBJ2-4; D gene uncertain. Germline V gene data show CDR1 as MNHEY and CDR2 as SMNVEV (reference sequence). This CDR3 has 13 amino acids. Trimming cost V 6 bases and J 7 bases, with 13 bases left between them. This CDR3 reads CASSLTGANIQYF. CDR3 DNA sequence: TGTGCCAGCAGCCTTACTGGAGCTAACATTCAGTACTTC.

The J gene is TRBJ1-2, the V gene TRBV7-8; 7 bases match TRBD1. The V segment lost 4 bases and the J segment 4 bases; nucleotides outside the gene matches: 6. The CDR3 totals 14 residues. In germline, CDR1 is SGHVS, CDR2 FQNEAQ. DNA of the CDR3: TGTGCCAGCAGCTCCCCGGGACAGTTCTATGGCTACACCTTC. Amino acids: CASSSPGQFYGYTF. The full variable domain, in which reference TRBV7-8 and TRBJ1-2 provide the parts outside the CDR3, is GAGVSQSPRYKVAKRGQDVALRCDPISGHVSLFWYQQALGQGPEFLTYFQNEAQLDKSGLPSDRFFAERPEGSVSTLKIQRTQQEDSAVYLCASSSPGQFYGYTFGSGTRLTVV.

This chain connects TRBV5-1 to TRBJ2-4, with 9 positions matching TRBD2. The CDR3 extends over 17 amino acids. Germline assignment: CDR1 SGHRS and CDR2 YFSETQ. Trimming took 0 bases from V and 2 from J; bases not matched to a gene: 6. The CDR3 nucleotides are TGCGCCAGCAGCTTGGGTCGTAGCGGGGGCCCCAAAAACATTCAGTACTTC. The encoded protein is CASSLGRSGGPKNIQYF.

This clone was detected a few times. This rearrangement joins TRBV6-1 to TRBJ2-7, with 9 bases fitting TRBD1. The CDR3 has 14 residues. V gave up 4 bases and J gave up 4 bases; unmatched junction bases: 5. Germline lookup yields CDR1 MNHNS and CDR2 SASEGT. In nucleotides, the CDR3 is TGTGCCAGCAGTGCCGGGACAGGGAGGTACGAGCAGTACTTC. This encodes CASSAGTGRYEQYF.

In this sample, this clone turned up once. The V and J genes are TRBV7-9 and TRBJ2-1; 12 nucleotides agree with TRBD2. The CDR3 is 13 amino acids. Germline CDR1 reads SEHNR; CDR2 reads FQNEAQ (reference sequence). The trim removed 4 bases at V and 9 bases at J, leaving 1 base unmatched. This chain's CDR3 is CASSSSGRGEQFF. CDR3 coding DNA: TGTGCCAGCAGCTCTAGCGGGAGGGGTGAGCAGTTCTTC.

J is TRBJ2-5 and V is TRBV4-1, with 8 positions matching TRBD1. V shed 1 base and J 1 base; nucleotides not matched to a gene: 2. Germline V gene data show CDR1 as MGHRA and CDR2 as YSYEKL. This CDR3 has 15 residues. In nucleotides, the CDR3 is TGCGCCAGCAGCCAAGGGACAGGGTCCCAAGAGACCCAGTACTTC. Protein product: CASSQGTGSQETQYF.

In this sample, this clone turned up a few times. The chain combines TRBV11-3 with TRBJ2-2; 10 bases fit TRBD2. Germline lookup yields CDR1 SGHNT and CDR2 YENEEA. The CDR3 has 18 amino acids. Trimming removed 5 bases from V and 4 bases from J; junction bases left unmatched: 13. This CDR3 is CASSPTRAGGPGTGELFF. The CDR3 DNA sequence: TGTGCCAGCAGCCCTACGAGAGCGGGGGGGCCCGGCACCGGGGAGCTGTTTTTT.

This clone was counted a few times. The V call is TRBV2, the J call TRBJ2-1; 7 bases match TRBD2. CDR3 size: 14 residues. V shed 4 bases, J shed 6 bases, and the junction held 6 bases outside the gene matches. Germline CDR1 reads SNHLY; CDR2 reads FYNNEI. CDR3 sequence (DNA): TGTGCCAGCAGTGCCCAGCGGGATCCCAATGAGCAGTTCTTC. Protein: CASSAQRDPNEQFF.

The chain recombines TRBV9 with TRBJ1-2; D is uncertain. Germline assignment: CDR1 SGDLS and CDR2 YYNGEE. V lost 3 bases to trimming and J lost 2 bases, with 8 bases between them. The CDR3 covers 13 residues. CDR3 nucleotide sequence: TGTGCCAGCAGCGAGACTCAGAACTATGGCTACACCTTC. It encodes CASSETQNYGYTF. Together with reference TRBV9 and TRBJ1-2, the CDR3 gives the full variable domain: DSGVTQTPKHLITATGQRVTLRCSPRSGDLSVYWYQQSLDQGLQFLIQYYNGEERAKGNILERFSAQQFPDLHSELNLSSLELGDSALYFCASSETQNYGYTFGSGTRLTVV.